One and the same sample provided the 27 T cell receptor beta chains below, sequenced in a study of blood T cell repertoires in COVID-19. Sequenced by immunoSEQ multiplex PCR; TCRdb stores in-frame clones only, minus some. The table shows approximately 36,000 clones, with less than 80% occurring only once. Sequencing used peripheral blood. The source is a man between 65 and 80 years old with COVID-19, enrolled during active disease.

CDR3 sequence (DNA): TGTGCCAGCAGCCCCGGACAGGGGATCTCCTACAATGAGCAGTTCTTC. It encodes CASSPGQGISYNEQFF. V gene TRBV7-9 combines with J gene TRBJ2-1; 9 bases are a match to TRBD1. J gave up 0 bases and V 5 bases, and 5 bases lay outside the gene matches. Germline CDR1 reads SEHNR; CDR2 reads FQNEAQ (reference sequence). The CDR3 runs 16 residues.

This chain connects TRBV2 to TRBJ1-6; D gene uncertain. CDR1 SNHLY and CDR2 FYNNEI come from the germline V gene. The V and J ends lost 7 bases and 0 bases respectively, with 10 bases between them. The CDR3 contains 15 residues. CDR3 amino acids: CASTVESSYNSPLHF. The CDR3 DNA is TGTGCCAGCACTGTGGAGAGCTCCTATAATTCACCCCTCCACTTT.

The V and J genes are TRBV18 and TRBJ1-1; 8 bases are a match to TRBD1. V gave up 4 bases and J gave up 4 bases; unmatched junction bases: 2. CDR3 length: 13 amino acids. CDR1 KGHSH and CDR2 LQKENI come from the germline V gene. CDR3 sequence: CASSLTGGTEAFF. For the CDR3, the DNA is TGTGCCAGCTCACTCACAGGGGGCACTGAAGCTTTCTTT.

The chain employs TRBV10-3 and TRBJ2-7; 8 nucleotides agree with TRBD1. With V trimmed by 6 bases and J by 0 bases, 4 bases remained unmatched. The length of the CDR3 is 14 residues. CDR1 and CDR2 from the germline V gene are ENHRY and SYGVKD. CDR3 nucleotide sequence: TGTGCCATCAGCCAGGGACAGGACTCCTACGAGCAGTACTTC. Protein sequence: CAISQGQDSYEQYF.

This rearrangement joins TRBV28 to TRBJ1-6; the match to TRBD1 covers 7 bases. Germline loops: CDR1 MDHEN, CDR2 SYDVKM. J lost 8 bases, V lost 4 bases, and 8 bases had no gene match. The CDR3 covers 15 residues. The CDR3 DNA is TGTGCCAGCAGTTCCCGACAGGGAGGTTATTCACCCCTCCACTTT. It yields the protein CASSSRQGGYSPLHF. The entire variable domain, with the rest obtained from reference TRBV28 and TRBJ1-6, is as follows: DVKVTQSSRYLVKRTGEKVFLECVQDMDHENMFWYRQDPGLGLRLIYFSYDVKMKEKGDIPEGYSVSREKKERFSLILESASTNQTSMYLCASSSRQGGYSPLHFGNGTRLTVT.

This clone ranks as medium-sized. CDR3 residues: CASSSTGDEKLFF. DNA of the CDR3: TGTGCCAGCAGTTCGACAGGGGATGAAAAACTGTTTTTT. The gene calls are TRBV27 and TRBJ1-4; 8 bases agree with TRBD1. CDR1 is MNHEY, CDR2 SMNVEV, per germline (reference sequence). The trim removed 4 bases at V and 6 bases at J, leaving 1 base unmatched. This CDR3 contains 13 residues.

This chain connects TRBV6-6 to TRBJ1-5, with no clear D. This CDR3 region has 13 residues. V was cut by 7 bases and J by 2 bases, with 9 bases left in between. Germline V CDR1 and CDR2: MNHNY, SVGAGI (reference sequence). For the CDR3, the DNA is TGTGCCAGCACCTCGGGTGGCAATCAGCCCCAGCATTTT. Translation gives CASTSGGNQPQHF.

This chain uses TRBV28 with TRBJ2-7; possibly TRBD1 for D (6 bases). There are 16 residues in the CDR3. The germline V gene has CDR1 MDHEN and CDR2 SYDVKM. V lost 7 bases and J 0 bases, leaving 19 bases between the germline ends. The CDR3 loop is CASTPIQGWSSYEQYF. As DNA, the CDR3 is TGTGCCAGCACCCCGATACAGGGATGGAGCTCCTACGAGCAGTACTTC.

The chain recombines TRBV7-3 with TRBJ1-1; D perhaps matches TRBD1 (6 bases). The CDR3 loop spans 16 amino acids. V shed 2 bases and J shed 6 bases, with 19 bases lying between them. The germline V gene has CDR1 SGHTA and CDR2 FQGTGA. The CDR3 bases are TGTGCCAGCAGCTTATCTTTACCCGGGACATCTTCTGAAGCTTTCTTT. Its protein is CASSLSLPGTSSEAFF.

This clone showed up just a few times. The J gene is TRBJ2-1, the V gene TRBV2; D is unclear. Trimming shortened V by 7 bases and J by 4 bases, and 5 bases separated the two germline ends. Germline CDR1 and CDR2: SNHLY and FYNNEI. The CDR3 has 11 amino acids. The CDR3 here is CASTGYNEQFF. CDR3 bases: TGTGCCAGCACGGGTTACAATGAGCAGTTCTTC.

The chain is built from TRBV24-1 and TRBJ2-1; 12 positions agree with TRBD2. Germline V gene lookup returns CDR1 KGHDR and CDR2 SFDVKD. The CDR3 contains 15 residues. V gave up 5 bases and J gave up 7 bases; unmatched junction bases: 5. The CDR3 spells CATSGPSGRGNEQFF. CDR3 DNA sequence: TGTGCCACCAGTGGGCCTAGCGGGAGGGGAAATGAGCAGTTCTTC.

This chain uses TRBV28 with TRBJ2-3, with 8 nucleotides matching TRBD2. Germline lookup yields CDR1 MDHEN and CDR2 SYDVKM. The CDR3 is made up of 17 amino acids. V lost 6 bases to trimming and J lost 3 bases; unmatched junction nucleotides: 14. As DNA, the CDR3 is TGTGCCAGCAGCCTCCCCGGCAGCGGGGGCCCGACAGATACGCAGTATTTT. As protein: CASSLPGSGGPTDTQYF.

J is TRBJ2-1 and V is TRBV3-1 (or the pseudogene TRBV3-2), with 7 bases lining up with TRBD1. V shed 1 base and J 13 bases; nucleotides not matched to a gene: 10. Germline assignment: CDR1 LGHDT and CDR2 YNNKEL (reference sequence). The CDR3 sequence is 14 residues long. The CDR3 sequence is CASSQVPHAGGQFF. The CDR3 DNA sequence: TGTGCCAGCAGCCAAGTTCCCCATGCAGGGGGACAGTTCTTC.

The chain uses TRBV11-3 and TRBJ1-4, with 9 nucleotides matching TRBD1. V was clipped by 5 bases and J by 8 bases; unmatched bases: 9. This CDR3 comprises 15 residues. Looked up from germline, CDR1 is SGHNT and CDR2 is YENEEA. The CDR3 is CASSATGGEGEKLFF. For the CDR3, the DNA is TGTGCCAGCAGCGCAACAGGGGGCGAAGGAGAAAAACTGTTTTTT.

This clone was found a few times. An end of the junction differs from the germline gene, which may be a read error. The V call is TRBV11-2, the J call TRBJ2-1; TRBD1 matches at 8 bases. The CDR3 contains 11 residues. The germline CDR1 and CDR2 sequences are SGHAT and FQNNGV. The CDR3 nucleotides read TGTGCCAGCAGCCCTATTGGACAGGGTATCTTC. As protein: CASSPIGQGIF.

This clone was seen only a few times. V is TRBV5-1 and J is TRBJ2-5; 7 nucleotides line up with TRBD1. The CDR3 extends over 14 amino acids. Germline-derived CDR1 and CDR2 are SGHRS and YFSETQ. After removal of 0 bases from V and 5 bases from J, the junction contained 4 bases not matched to a gene. CDR3 residues: CASSLDRGVETQYF. The CDR3 region has the DNA TGCGCCAGCAGCTTGGACAGGGGTGTGGAGACCCAGTACTTC.

V gene TRBV30 combines with J gene TRBJ2-1, with 10 bases fitting TRBD2. The CDR3 runs to 15 residues. Unmatched junction bases numbered 7, after V lost 4 bases and J lost 4 bases. Germline assignment: CDR1 GTSNPN and CDR2 SVGIG (reference sequence). The CDR3 nucleotides are TGTGCCTGGAAGCTAGCGGGAGTCTATTACAATGAGCAGTTCTTC. Its protein product is CAWKLAGVYYNEQFF.

This clone was detected a few times. This chain connects TRBV11-2 to TRBJ2-1; perhaps TRBD1 as D (5 bases). V lost 5 bases, J lost 6 bases, and 17 bases lay in between. Germline V gene lookup returns CDR1 SGHAT and CDR2 FQNNGV. This CDR3 has 15 amino acids. DNA of the CDR3: TGTGCCAGCAGCGCATTCAGGGCGGTACGCAATGAGCAGTTCTTC. It yields the protein CASSAFRAVRNEQFF. The full variable domain, in which reference TRBV11-2 and TRBJ2-1 provide the parts outside the CDR3, is EAGVAQSPRYKIIEKRQSVAFWCNPISGHATLYWYQQILGQGPKLLIQFQNNGVVDDSQLPKDRFSAERLKGVDSTLKIQPAKLEDSAVYLCASSAFRAVRNEQFFGPGTRLTVL.

The J gene is TRBJ2-1, the V gene TRBV28; possible D gene TRBD1, 5 bases. CDR1 MDHEN and CDR2 SYDVKM come from the germline V gene. V was shortened by 7 bases and J by 9 bases, with 13 bases between the two germline ends. This CDR3 is built from 12 residues. CDR3 residues: CASTPSGSEQFF. CDR3 sequence (DNA): TGTGCCAGCACCCCGTCAGGGTCTGAGCAGTTCTTC.

The rearrangement links TRBV6-1 to TRBJ1-6; D possibly corresponds to TRBD1 (5 bases). Trimming cost V 3 bases and J 8 bases, with 11 bases left between them. Germline lookup yields CDR1 MNHNS and CDR2 SASEGT. This CDR3 is 14 amino acids long. CDR3 bases: TGTGCCAGCAGTGATCGGGGGAGGGATTCACCCCTCCACTTT. Protein product: CASSDRGRDSPLHF.

This clone has just a few counts. This chain connects TRBV4-2 to TRBJ1-2; 10 bases are a match to TRBD1. CDR1 and CDR2 from the germline V gene are LGHNA and YNFKEQ. This CDR3 comprises 17 residues. J was trimmed by 0 bases and V by 0 bases; bases with no gene match: 4. The CDR3 DNA is TGTGCCAGCAGCCAAGAATCTGGACAGGGGGCTAACTATGGCTACACCTTC. Protein: CASSQESGQGANYGYTF.

The CDR3 region has the DNA TGTGCCAGCAGCTCAACGGGTCCCAGTCAGCCCCAGCATTTT. It is translated as CASSSTGPSQPQHF. This chain connects TRBV7-9 to TRBJ1-5; D is uncertain. V lost 4 bases and J 6 bases, leaving 13 bases between the germline ends. CDR3 length: 14 amino acids. Germline loops: CDR1 SEHNR, CDR2 FQNEAQ (reference sequence).

The chain is built from TRBV6-4 and TRBJ2-3; 12 bases line up with TRBD2. After removal of 0 bases from V and 2 bases from J, the junction contained 3 bases not matched to a gene. From germline, CDR1 is MRHNA and CDR2 SNTAGT. The CDR3 length is 17 residues. CDR3 DNA sequence: TGTGCCAGCAGTGACTCACCTAGCGGGGGGGCCACAGATACGCAGTATTTT. It codes for CASSDSPSGGATDTQYF.

The CDR3 bases are TGTGCCAGCAGACCTCTAGCGGGGGGACAAGAGACCCAGTACTTC. Translating it yields CASRPLAGGQETQYF. V is TRBV2 and J is TRBJ2-5; TRBD2 matches at 11 bases. The length of the CDR3 is 15 residues. Germline lookup yields CDR1 SNHLY and CDR2 FYNNEI. V shed 6 bases, J shed 2 bases, and the junction held 5 bases outside the gene matches.

The chain employs TRBV25-1 and TRBJ1-1; 9 positions match TRBD1. With V trimmed by 8 bases and J by 5 bases, 9 bases remained unmatched. The CDR3 is made up of 14 amino acids. Germline V gene lookup returns CDR1 MGHDK and CDR2 SYGVNS. The CDR3 protein is CASARTGVKTEAFF. In nucleotides, the CDR3 is TGTGCCAGCGCGAGGACAGGGGTAAAAACTGAAGCTTTCTTT.

The V gene is TRBV6-5, the J gene TRBJ2-7, with TRBD1 matching 7 bases. This CDR3 contains 11 residues. Looked up from germline, CDR1 is MNHEY and CDR2 is SVGAGI. V gave up 7 bases and J gave up 6 bases; unmatched junction bases: 3. CDR3 amino acids: CASIGQAEQYF. The CDR3 DNA reads TGTGCCAGCATAGGACAGGCCGAGCAGTACTTC.

The chain uses TRBV7-9 and TRBJ2-3, with 7 bases matching TRBD2. The junction had 7 bases not matched to a gene; V was cut back by 4 bases and J by 3 bases. The CDR3 covers 15 residues. CDR1 is SEHNR and CDR2 is FQNEAQ in the germline V gene (reference sequence). This CDR3 is CASSSLGLETDTQYF. As DNA, the CDR3 is TGTGCCAGCAGCTCCCTCGGACTAGAAACAGATACGCAGTATTTT.